This T cell receptor (beta chain) appears in the sequencing data of a study of beta chain features in type 1 diabetes. Study results and limitations: Moderately but significantly shorter TCRB CDR3s were found in Type 1 diabetes patients in all four CD4+ subsets.

cDNA synthesis used the whole RNA isolate, giving expressed TCRB sequences. Clones were read by immunoSEQ multiplex PCR, and TCRdb kept only the in-frame ones, dropping some. The sample records about 740,000 clones, roughly an eighth being singletons. Germline loops: CDR1 MDHEN, CDR2 SYDVKM. V lost 6 bases and J 3 bases, leaving 9 bases between the germline ends. The CDR3 contains 13 residues. Comment on this clone: Its antigen is unknown.

The clonotype comes from a young man with type 1 diabetes. Sequences were obtained from naive CD4+ T cells from blood. V and J are TRBV28 and TRBJ1-3; possible D gene TRBD1, 5 bases. The CDR3 here is CASSRDLGNTIYF. The CDR3 region has the DNA TGTGCCAGCAGCCGGGACCTTGGAAACACCATATATTTT.